The clone carrying this T cell receptor (beta chain) is judged medium-sized. Its antigen is undetermined. Sequencing of cultured CD4+ T cell DNA used the Oncomine TCR Beta short-read assay. From the PCR reads, TCRdb called clonotypes with MiXCR, one entry per CDR3 protein. The profile covers about 11,000 distinct CDR3 sequences, with about two fifths appearing a single time and 11% taken by the ten largest. These data are taken from a study of vaccination and CD4 T cells after COVID-19. CDR3 length: 13 residues. Germline V gene data show CDR1 as MNHEY and CDR2 as SVGEGT. V lost 4 bases and J 7 bases, leaving 11 bases between the germline ends. Treatment described: approximately nine-day PBMC culture with coronavirus spike peptide pools or control peptides (ViraFEST assay).

This chain uses TRBV6-2 or TRBV6-3 with TRBJ2-1; tentatively, D is TRBD1 or TRBD2 (5 bases each). The TCR originated in a human donor who had recovered from COVID-19. The sample consisted of CD4+ T cells from blood, cultured in vitro, taken after SARS-CoV-2 vaccination. The CDR3 reads CASSFTGTNEQFF. The CDR3 DNA reads TGTGCCAGCAGTTTTACCGGGACGAATGAGCAGTTCTTC.